A selection of T cell receptor beta chains follows, all from one sample in a study of CD8 T cells in Susac syndrome. MiXCR was run by TCRdb on the immunoSEQ multiplex PCR reads, yielding one entry per CDR3 protein. This table holds over 150,000 distinct CDR3 sequences, roughly 95% found once. The specimen sequenced was CD4+ T cells from PBMCs. These receptors were obtained from a human donor with Susac syndrome. Both conserved end residues are part of each CDR3. The D gene is left open where the match is weak. The size of a clone is reported for some rows only, either as once, few or many, or as a class for expanded clones.

NA,TRBD1,TRBV12-3/TRBV12-4,TRBJ1-6,CATRTGINSPLHF,TGTGCCACCAGGACAGGGATAAATTCACCCCTCCACTTT
NA,TRBD1,TRBV19,TRBJ1-5,CASSLTGTGGSGQPQHF,TGTGCCAGTTCTCTGACCGGGACAGGGGGCTCCGGTCAGCCCCAGCATTTT
once,NA,TRBV30,TRBJ1-2,CAWSAGTGAVVGYTF,TGTGCCTGGAGTGCCGGTACAGGAGCGGTAGTTGGCTACACCTTC
NA,NA,TRBV7-2,TRBJ1-4,CASSPTPQSGEKLFF,TGTGCCAGCAGCCCGACGCCTCAAAGCGGTGAAAAACTGTTTTTT
NA,TRBD1,TRBV7-6,TRBJ2-5,CASSSIGTVQETQYF,TGTGCCAGCAGTTCGATAGGGACAGTACAAGAGACCCAGTACTTC
once,NA,TRBV9,TRBJ2-5,CASSVVVGGQETQYF,TGTGCCAGCAGCGTAGTAGTAGGTGGGCAAGAGACCCAGTACTTC
NA,NA,TRBV5-1,TRBJ1-1,CASSLVREAEAFF,TGCGCCAGCAGCTTGGTCCGGGAAGCGGAAGCTTTCTTT
NA,NA,TRBV7-2,TRBJ2-3,CASSRPGRGFRDTQYF,TGTGCCAGCAGCCGGCCGGGACGGGGTTTCAGAGATACGCAGTATTTT
NA,NA,TRBV27,TRBJ1-2,CASSLTEANYGYTF,TGTGCCAGCAGTTTAACGGAAGCTAACTATGGCTACACCTTC
NA,NA,TRBV2,TRBJ2-1,CASSEMVNEQFF,TGTGCCAGCAGTGAAATGGTCAATGAGCAGTTCTTC
NA,NA,TRBV3-1,TRBJ2-7,CASSQGASMYF,TGTGCCAGCAGCCAAGGGGCTAGTATGTACTTC
NA,NA,TRBV15,TRBJ1-5,CATSRDRQLNQPQHF,TGTGCCACCAGCAGAGACCGACAGCTTAATCAGCCCCAGCATTTT
NA,NA,TRBV21-1,TRBJ2-7,CASSVLGGHEQYF,TGTGCCAGCAGCGTCCTGGGGGGCCACGAGCAGTACTTC
NA,TRBD1,TRBV7-3,TRBJ1-2,CASSLGQGAAYGYTF,TGTGCCAGCAGCTTAGGCCAGGGGGCCGCCTATGGCTACACCTTC
NA,TRBD1,TRBV7-6,TRBJ1-2,CASSLKDRGGYTF,TGTGCCAGCAGCTTAAAAGACAGGGGAGGCTACACCTTC
NA,TRBD1,TRBV11-1,TRBJ1-2,CASSRPTQNTGGDGYTF,TGTGCCAGCAGCCGACCAACTCAAAATACAGGGGGAGATGGCTACACCTTC
few,NA,TRBV18,TRBJ2-5,CASSPGQVQETQYF,TGTGCCAGCTCACCCGGGCAGGTACAAGAGACCCAGTACTTC
NA,NA,TRBV7-2,TRBJ2-2,CASSRTNSVGRRGELFF,TGTGCCAGCAGCCGTACAAACTCGGTCGGGCGCCGCGGGGAGCTGTTTTTT
NA,NA,TRBV13,TRBJ2-5,CASSLWPETQYF,TGTGCCAGCAGCTTATGGCCAGAGACCCAGTACTTC
NA,TRBD2,TRBV27,TRBJ2-1,CASSLASGLGAGNNEQFF,TGTGCCAGCAGTTTAGCCTCCGGACTAGGGGCGGGAAACAATGAGCAGTTCTTC
once,NA,TRBV3-1,TRBJ2-1,CASSQSVYNEQFF,TGTGCCAGCAGCCAATCAGTTTACAATGAGCAGTTCTTC
NA,NA,TRBV5-4,TRBJ1-2,CASSQRAGTGYGYTF,TGTGCCAGCAGCCAAAGGGCAGGGACTGGCTATGGCTACACCTTC
NA,NA,TRBV28,TRBJ2-7,CASGWGASEQYF,TGTGCCAGCGGCTGGGGGGCCAGCGAGCAGTACTTC
NA,NA,TRBV30,TRBJ2-7,CAWSGDEQYF,TGTGCCTGGAGTGGCGACGAGCAGTACTTC
NA,NA,TRBV9,TRBJ2-5,CASSPAEETQYF,TGTGCCAGCAGCCCCGCCGAGGAGACCCAGTACTTC
NA,NA,TRBV15,TRBJ2-4,CATSRDKIADIQYF,TGTGCCACCAGCAGAGACAAAATAGCGGACATTCAGTACTTC
NA,TRBD1,TRBV30,TRBJ2-3,CAWSRTGSTDTQYF,TGTGCCTGGAGCCGGACAGGGAGCACAGATACGCAGTATTTT
NA,NA,TRBV27,TRBJ1-4,CASRQTESEKLFF,TGTGCCAGCAGGCAGACAGAGTCTGAAAAACTGTTTTTT
NA,NA,TRBV29-1,TRBJ1-5,CSVRDVNQPQHF,TGCAGCGTTAGGGACGTAAATCAGCCCCAGCATTTT
NA,NA,TRBV30,TRBJ1-1,CAWSVTGYTEAFF,TGTGCCTGGAGTGTTACGGGATACACTGAAGCTTTCTTT